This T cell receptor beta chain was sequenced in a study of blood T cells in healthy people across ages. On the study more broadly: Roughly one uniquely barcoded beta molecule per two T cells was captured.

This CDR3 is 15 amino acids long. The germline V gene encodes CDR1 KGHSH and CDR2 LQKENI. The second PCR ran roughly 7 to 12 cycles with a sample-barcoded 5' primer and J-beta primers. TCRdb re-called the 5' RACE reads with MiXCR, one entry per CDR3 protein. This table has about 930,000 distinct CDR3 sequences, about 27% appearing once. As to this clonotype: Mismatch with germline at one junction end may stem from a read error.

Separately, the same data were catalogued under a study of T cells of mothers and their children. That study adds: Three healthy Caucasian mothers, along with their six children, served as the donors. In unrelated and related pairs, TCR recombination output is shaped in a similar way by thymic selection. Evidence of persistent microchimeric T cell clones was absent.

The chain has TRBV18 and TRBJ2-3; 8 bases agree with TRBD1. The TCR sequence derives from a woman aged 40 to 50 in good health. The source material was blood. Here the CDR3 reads CVSSVNRGNTDTQYF. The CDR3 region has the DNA TGTGTCAGCTCAGTCAACAGGGGGAACACAGATACGCAGTATTTT.